The 15 T cell receptor beta chains given below trace back to one sample, sequenced in a study of Ad26.COV2.S vaccination and SARS-CoV-2 variants (dated by TCRdb to 2020 to 2023). The library was prepared using the immunoSEQ multiplex PCR assay. TCRdb carries this immuneACCESS record with in-frame sequences only. Its versions omit some clonotypes, under half of them owing to an unresolved V gene in the studies checked, with the rest unexplained. For this sample the table gives around 300,000 clones, of which around nine tenths were detected only once. Approximately 5% of the sample is in the top ten clones. The treatment or condition label here, explained by the study, means: some 19 received Ad26.COV2.S at low or high dose, single or two shots; roughly five received placebo; per-sample allocation not given. Repertoires of vaccine and placebo recipients were sequenced from samples taken on day 63 after the first injection.

Source: peripheral blood, taken in a trial of Ad26.COV2.S vaccine versus placebo. These receptor sequences come from a person aged 18 to 59 who received the Ad26.COV2.S COVID-19 vaccine or a placebo.

The chain links TRBV5-1 to TRBJ2-7; 12 nucleotides match TRBD2. The CDR3 extends over 14 amino acids. The germline V gene has CDR1 SGHRS and CDR2 YFSETQ. Trimming removed 6 bases from V and 5 bases from J; junction bases left unmatched: 6. The DNA of the CDR3 is TGCGCCAGCATCCGGGGACTAGCGGGCGACGAGCAGTACTTC. This gives the protein CASIRGLAGDEQYF.

This clone was recorded only once. This sequence joins TRBV7-2 and TRBJ2-3; 8 nucleotides match TRBD2. V trimming: 4 bases; J trimming: 0 bases; junction bases outside the gene matches: 3. Germline V lookup: CDR1 SGHTA, CDR2 FQGNSA. This CDR3 is 15 amino acids long. The CDR3 sequence: CASSSRGDSTDTQYF. The DNA of the CDR3 is TGTGCCAGCAGCTCGCGGGGGGACAGCACAGATACGCAGTATTTT.

The rearrangement uses TRBV7-8 and TRBJ2-5; no firm D call. The CDR3 consists of 13 residues. The V and J ends lost 5 bases and 3 bases respectively, with 10 bases between them. Germline values: CDR1 SGHVS, CDR2 FQNEAQ. CDR3 sequence: CASSRGGEETQYF. For the CDR3, the DNA is TGTGCCAGCAGCCGCGGCGGAGAAGAGACCCAGTACTTC.

The chain is built from TRBV30 and TRBJ2-7, with D unclear. V lost 1 base and J lost 3, with 10 bases in between. The length of the CDR3 is 13 residues. Germline CDR1 reads GTSNPN; CDR2 reads SVGIG (reference sequence). The CDR3, as DNA: TGTGCCTGGAGTGACGGCGGAGACTACGAGCAGTACTTC. Translating it yields CAWSDGGDYEQYF.

The chain uses TRBV28 and TRBJ2-7; unclear D gene. Trimming pared 2 bases from V and 0 bases from J, leaving 20 bases between. Germline V lookup: CDR1 MDHEN, CDR2 SYDVKM. The CDR3 is made up of 18 amino acids. The CDR3 sequence is CASSLPATGLSNSYEQYF. Here the CDR3 DNA reads TGTGCCAGCAGTTTACCCGCAACGGGCCTCTCTAACTCCTACGAGCAGTACTTC.

The rearrangement joins TRBV4-1 to TRBJ2-7, with unresolved D. This CDR3 is 16 amino acids long. The V and J ends lost 1 base and 0 bases respectively, with 13 bases between them. The germline V gene has CDR1 MGHRA and CDR2 YSYEKL. CDR3 sequence reads: CASSQAWTRLSYEQYF. The DNA of the CDR3 is TGCGCCAGCAGCCAAGCATGGACGAGACTCTCCTACGAGCAGTACTTC.

This chain connects TRBV6-1 to TRBJ1-2; 7 bases agree with TRBD1. Germline V gene data show CDR1 as MNHNS and CDR2 as SASEGT. The CDR3 length is 14 residues. J lost 4 bases, V lost 3 bases, and 5 bases had no gene match. The CDR3 DNA is TGTGCCAGCAGTGATGGGGACAGATTCTATGGCTACACCTTC. Protein sequence: CASSDGDRFYGYTF.

V is TRBV11-1 and J is TRBJ2-2; tentative D call: TRBD2 (5 bases). V lost 2 bases and J 7 bases, leaving 14 bases between the germline ends. From germline, CDR1 is SGHAT and CDR2 FQDESV (reference sequence). This CDR3 is 15 amino acids long. Written as DNA, the CDR3 is TGTGCCAGCAGCTTATTACCGGACTCGGGCGGGGAGCTGTTTTTT. It specifies CASSLLPDSGGELFF.

V usage is TRBV5-6 and J usage is TRBJ1-1; 7 nucleotides match TRBD1. From germline, CDR1 is SGHDT and CDR2 YYEEEE. With V trimmed by 0 bases and J by 1 base, 3 bases remained unmatched. The CDR3 sequence is 15 residues long. The CDR3 sequence is CASSLAAGGNTEAFF. CDR3 in DNA: TGTGCCAGCAGCTTGGCGGCAGGGGGGAACACTGAAGCTTTCTTT.

V and J are TRBV27 and TRBJ2-7, with 8 bases lining up with TRBD1. The CDR3 totals 14 residues. Germline CDR1 and CDR2: MNHEY and SMNVEV (reference sequence). The ends lost 5 bases at V and 1 base at J; junction bases unmatched: 4. The CDR3 spells CASSLGQASYEQYF. The DNA of the CDR3 is TGTGCCAGCAGTCTGGGACAGGCATCCTACGAGCAGTACTTC.

This chain joins TRBV18 and TRBJ2-2; 7 bases align to TRBD1. After removal of 3 bases from V and 7 bases from J, the junction contained 8 bases not matched to a gene. CDR3 length: 15 amino acids. CDR1 and CDR2 (germline): KGHSH, LQKENI. CDR3 in DNA: TGTGCCAGCTCACCGAACAGGGGTATGGACGGGGAGCTGTTTTTT. Translating it yields CASSPNRGMDGELFF. Supplemented by reference TRBV18 and TRBJ2-2, the full variable domain reads NAGVMQNPRHLVRRRGQEARLRCSPMKGHSHVYWYRQLPEEGLKFMVYLQKENIIDESGMPKERFSAEFPKEGPSILRIQQVVRGDSAAYFCASSPNRGMDGELFFGEGSRLTVL.

With respect to this clone: A much larger clone lies a single base off, so this may be a read error. The sample contains more than one DNA sequence encoding this CDR3. This rearrangement joins TRBV28 to TRBJ2-7; 12 nucleotides line up with TRBD2. CDR1 and CDR2 (germline): MDHEN, SYDVKM. The J segment lost 0 bases and the V segment lost 5 bases, leaving 5 bases of the junction unmatched. The CDR3 covers 16 residues. For the CDR3, the DNA is TGTGCCAGCAGTCCCGGACTAGCGGGGAGCTCCTACGAGCAGTACTTC. It translates to CASSPGLAGSSYEQYF. Full variable domain (rest looked up from reference TRBV28 and TRBJ2-7): DVKVTQSSRYLVKRTGEKVFLECVQDMDHENMFWYRQDPGLGLRLIYFSYDVKMKEKGDIPEGYSVSREKKERFSLILESASTNQTSMYLCASSPGLAGSSYEQYFGPGTRLTVT.

The chain carries TRBV19 and TRBJ2-1; unclear D gene. Germline loops: CDR1 LNHDA, CDR2 SQIVND (reference sequence). V gave up 7 bases and J gave up 3 bases, with 13 bases separating them. This CDR3 is 14 amino acids long. CDR3 residues: CASKFAPDYNEQFF. The CDR3 DNA reads TGTGCCAGTAAGTTTGCCCCGGACTACAATGAGCAGTTCTTC.

This rearrangement joins TRBV5-5 to TRBJ2-2; perhaps TRBD2 as D (5 bases). Germline CDR1 is SGHKS and CDR2 is YYEKEE (reference sequence). V shed 0 bases and J shed 6 bases, with 9 bases lying between them. CDR3 length: 14 amino acids. The DNA for the CDR3 is TGTGCCAGCAGCTTGGCCGGAGGCCCCGGGGAGCTGTTTTTT. Translated, it gives CASSLAGGPGELFF.

The J gene is TRBJ2-1, the V gene TRBV19, with D hard to call. With 1 base removed from V and 8 bases from J, the gap between germline ends came to 6 bases. Germline V CDR1 and CDR2: LNHDA, SQIVND (reference sequence). The CDR3 extends over 12 amino acids. CDR3 DNA sequence: TGTGCCAGTAGTATAGCCCAAGATGAGCAGTTCTTC. This gives the protein CASSIAQDEQFF.